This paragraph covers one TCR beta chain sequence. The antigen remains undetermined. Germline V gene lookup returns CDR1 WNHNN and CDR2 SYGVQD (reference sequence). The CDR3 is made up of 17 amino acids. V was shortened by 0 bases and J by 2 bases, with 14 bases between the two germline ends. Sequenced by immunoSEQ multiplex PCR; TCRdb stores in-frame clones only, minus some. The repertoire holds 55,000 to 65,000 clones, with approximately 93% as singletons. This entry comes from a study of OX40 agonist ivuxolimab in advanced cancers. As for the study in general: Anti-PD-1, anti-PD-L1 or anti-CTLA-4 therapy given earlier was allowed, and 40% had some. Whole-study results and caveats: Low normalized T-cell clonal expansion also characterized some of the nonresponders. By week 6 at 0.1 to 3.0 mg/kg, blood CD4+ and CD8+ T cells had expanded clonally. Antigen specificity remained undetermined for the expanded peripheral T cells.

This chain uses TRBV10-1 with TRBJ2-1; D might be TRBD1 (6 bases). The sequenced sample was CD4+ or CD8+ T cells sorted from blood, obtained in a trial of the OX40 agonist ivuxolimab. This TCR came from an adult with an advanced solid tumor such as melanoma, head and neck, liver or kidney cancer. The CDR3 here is CASSESRRGWAYNEQFF. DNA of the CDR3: TGCGCCAGCAGTGAGTCGCGCAGGGGTTGGGCCTACAATGAGCAGTTCTTC.